These 25 T cell receptor beta chains came from one sample sequenced in a study of T cell responses to AZD1222 COVID-19 vaccine. The method was immunoSEQ multiplex PCR; TCRdb's version includes in-frame clones alone and lacks a portion of them. The profile shows over 100,000 clones, approximately 85% of them singletons. Sequences were derived from peripheral blood, sampled 28 days after the second dose of the MenACWY control vaccine. The source of these receptors is an adult who received the MenACWY meningococcal vaccine as a control.

V usage is TRBV11-3 and J usage is TRBJ1-2; possibly TRBD1 for D (5 bases). The CDR3 contains 13 residues. CDR1 is SGHNT, CDR2 YENEEA, per germline. The V end was cut by 5 bases, the J end by 6 bases, with 13 bases between. DNA for the CDR3: TGTGCCAGCAGCGCCGGAGGGGCCGATGGCTACACCTTC. Its translation is CASSAGGADGYTF. The whole variable domain, remainder taken from reference TRBV11-3 and TRBJ1-2, is EAGVVQSPRYKIIEKKQPVAFWCNPISGHNTLYWYLQNLGQGPELLIRYENEEAVDDSQLPKDRFSAERLKGVDSTLKIQPAELGDSAVYLCASSAGGADGYTFGSGTRLTVV.

This clone showed up just a few times. V usage is TRBV6-2 or TRBV6-3 and J usage is TRBJ2-6; D remains unclear. The CDR3 spans 16 residues. V was pared by 4 bases and J by 0 bases, with 10 bases between. CDR1 is MNHEY and CDR2 is SVGEGT in the germline V gene. The CDR3 coding sequence is TGTGCCAGCAGTTTTGTAGGGTTCTCTGGGGCCAACGTCCTGACTTTC. This translates into CASSFVGFSGANVLTF.

The J gene is TRBJ1-6, the V gene TRBV27; TRBD1 aligns across 9 bases. Germline lookup yields CDR1 MNHEY and CDR2 SMNVEV (reference sequence). V lost 2 bases and J lost 7; bases outside the gene matches: 3. This CDR3 has 15 residues. CDR3 loop: CASSLIGQGNSPLHF. The CDR3 region has the DNA TGTGCCAGCAGTTTAATCGGACAGGGGAATTCACCCCTCCACTTT.

The chain combines TRBV4-3 with TRBJ1-4; a weak D match, TRBD1 (5 bases). This CDR3 has 16 amino acids. From germline, CDR1 is LGHNA and CDR2 YSLEER. Trimming removed 3 bases at V and 5 bases at J, with 16 bases between. Written as DNA, the CDR3 is TGCGCCAGCAGCCAGGGTGCCCAGGGCGGGAATGAAAAACTGTTTTTT. This sequence encodes CASSQGAQGGNEKLFF.

The chain recombines TRBV6-1 with TRBJ1-1, with D unclear. The CDR3 spans 13 residues. Trimming took 2 bases from V and 7 from J, leaving 11 bases between them. The germline gives CDR1 MNHNS, CDR2 SASEGT. The CDR3 loop reads CASSELDRFEAFF. CDR3 in DNA: TGTGCCAGCAGTGAATTGGATCGTTTTGAAGCTTTCTTT.

J is TRBJ1-5 and V is TRBV28; the match to TRBD1 covers 7 bases. Losses at the gene ends were 5 bases for V and 2 bases for J; bases not matched to a gene: 6. The CDR3 runs to 15 residues. Per the germline V gene, CDR1 is MDHEN and CDR2 is SYDVKM. CDR3 amino acids: CASSNGGGGNQPQHF. CDR3 nucleotide sequence: TGTGCCAGCAGTAATGGAGGGGGCGGCAATCAGCCCCAGCATTTT.

This clone was seen just once. The chain combines TRBV6-2 or TRBV6-3 with TRBJ1-4, with D perhaps TRBD1 (5 bases). Germline V gene sequence: CDR1 MNHEY, CDR2 SVGEGT. The V and J ends lost 5 bases and 3 bases respectively, with 16 bases between them. The CDR3 consists of 16 residues. DNA of the CDR3: TGTGCCAGCAGTCGGCTGGGCGGGGCGTCTAATGAAAAACTGTTTTTT. Residues: CASSRLGGASNEKLFF.

This chain uses TRBV5-4 with TRBJ2-7, with a tentative D call TRBD2 (7 bases). The CDR3 runs 16 residues. The germline gives CDR1 SGHNT, CDR2 YYREEE (reference sequence). The CDR3: CASSTQARGGSHEQYV. The CDR3 region has the DNA TGTGCCAGCAGCACCCAAGCGCGCGGGGGCTCCCACGAGCAGTACGTC.

V gene TRBV2 combines with J gene TRBJ1-1; TRBD1 might be the D (6 bases). V was clipped by 6 bases and J by 0 bases, with 11 bases between them. The CDR3 loop spans 14 amino acids. Germline V lookup: CDR1 SNHLY, CDR2 FYNNEI. The CDR3 loop reads CASSSRDMNTEAFF. The CDR3 DNA follows: TGTGCCAGCAGCTCGAGGGACATGAACACTGAAGCTTTCTTT.

The chain couples TRBV27 to TRBJ1-2; a possible D gene is TRBD1 (5 bases). V lost 2 bases and J lost 8, with 15 bases in between. The CDR3 contains 14 residues. Germline-derived CDR1 and CDR2 are MNHEY and SMNVEV (reference sequence). CDR3 residues: CASSLLGDLGGYTF. The CDR3 region has the DNA TGTGCCAGCAGTTTACTGGGGGACCTCGGGGGCTACACCTTC.

This clone was counted a few times. V is TRBV7-2 and J is TRBJ1-1, with D tentatively TRBD1 (5 bases). V was pared by 9 bases and J by 1 base, with 12 bases between. The CDR3 loop spans 13 amino acids. Germline lookup yields CDR1 SGHTA and CDR2 FQGNSA. CDR3 in DNA: TGTGCCAGGTCAACGGGGCCGAACACTGAAGCTTTCTTT. This translates into CARSTGPNTEAFF. Supplemented by reference TRBV7-2 and TRBJ1-1, the full variable domain reads GAGVSQSPSNKVTEKGKDVELRCDPISGHTALYWYRQSLGQGLEFLIYFQGNSAPDKSGLPSDRFSAERTGGSVSTLTIQRTQQEDSAVYLCARSTGPNTEAFFGQGTRLTVV.

The chain recombines TRBV5-1 with TRBJ1-1; D call uncertain. The CDR3 contains 15 residues. Trimming stripped 0 bases from V and 4 bases from J, with 13 bases between. Germline V CDR1 and CDR2: SGHRS, YFSETQ. The CDR3 region has the DNA TGCGCCAGCAGCTTGGAAGGCAGGCCGAGCACTGAAGCTTTCTTT. Protein product: CASSLEGRPSTEAFF.

V usage is TRBV30 and J usage is TRBJ2-1; 8 bases match TRBD2. The CDR3 is 16 amino acids. Trimming at V came to 4 bases and at J to 2 bases, leaving 10 bases not matched to a gene. Germline V gene data show CDR1 as GTSNPN and CDR2 as SVGIG (reference sequence). Written as DNA, the CDR3 is TGTGCCTGGAATAGGCCGACTAGCGTGACCTACAATGAGCAGTTCTTC. It yields the protein CAWNRPTSVTYNEQFF.

About this clone: Germline and junction disagree at one end, which may indicate a read error. V is TRBV4-2 and J is TRBJ2-3; D is uncertain. Germline CDR1 is LGHNA and CDR2 is YNFKEQ. The CDR3 totals 14 residues. The CDR3 reads CASSQATRTDTQYF. The CDR3 coding sequence is TGTGCCAGCAGTCAAGCAACTCGCACAGATACGCAGTATTTT.

The J gene is TRBJ2-7, the V gene TRBV18, with D unresolved. The CDR3 is made up of 13 amino acids. V lost 3 bases and J 0 bases, leaving 6 bases between the germline ends. Germline V gene data show CDR1 as KGHSH and CDR2 as LQKENI. The CDR3 loop is CASSPSGSYEQYV. The CDR3 DNA reads as TGTGCCAGCTCACCCTCGGGCTCCTACGAGCAGTACGTC.

This rearrangement joins TRBV12-1 to TRBJ1-2; TRBD1, the D gene given by the table, was not confirmed from the DNA. TRBV12-1 is assigned pseudogene status. The CDR3 contains 14 residues. Here the CDR3 reads CARTGSSNFDGYTF. The DNA of the CDR3 is TGTGCCAGGACAGGGTCTTCCAACTTCGATGGCTACACCTTC.

Points on this clone: Other DNA sequences of this sample code for an identical CDR3. The chain employs TRBV7-2 and TRBJ2-7; D is undetermined. Deletions cut 1 base from V and 2 bases from J, with 3 bases between. The CDR3 sequence is 12 residues long. Germline V lookup: CDR1 SGHTA, CDR2 FQGNSA. CDR3 bases: TGTGCCAGCAGCTTAGGGGCCTACGAGCAGTACTTC. Amino acids: CASSLGAYEQYF.

This clone was observed a few times. The chain is built from TRBV2 and TRBJ1-3, with TRBD1 matching 7 bases. J gave up 9 bases and V 6 bases, and 8 bases lay outside the gene matches. Looked up from germline, CDR1 is SNHLY and CDR2 is FYNNEI. This CDR3 is 13 amino acids long. The CDR3 region has the DNA TGTGCCAGCAGACTGAGACAGGGCGCCACCATATATTTT. Translated: CASRLRQGATIYF.

The chain links TRBV5-8 to TRBJ2-3, with 12 bases lining up with TRBD2. The CDR3 loop spans 16 amino acids. From germline, CDR1 is SGHTS and CDR2 YDEGEE. The V and J ends lost 1 base and 2 bases, in that order; junction bases with no gene match: 2. The CDR3: CASSLRLAGATDTQYF. The CDR3 nucleotides read TGTGCCAGCAGCTTGCGACTAGCGGGGGCCACAGATACGCAGTATTTT.

The rearrangement links TRBV29-1 to TRBJ1-5; the match to TRBD1 covers 7 bases. The junction had 3 bases not matched to a gene; V was cut back by 5 bases and J by 2 bases. Per germline, CDR1 SQVTM and CDR2 ANQGSEA. CDR3 size: 13 residues. The CDR3 bases are TGCAGCGTTTCAGGGGGTGGCAATCAGCCCCAGCATTTT. This sequence encodes CSVSGGGNQPQHF.

V and J are TRBV27 and TRBJ2-1; possibly TRBD2 for D (5 bases). Trimming stripped 9 bases from V and 7 bases from J, with 22 bases between. Per the germline V gene, CDR1 is MNHEY and CDR2 is SMNVEV (reference sequence). The CDR3 loop spans 15 amino acids. The CDR3 DNA is TGTGCCAGTCTTCTAGAGGGATCACCGGGGAATGAGCAGTTCTTC. It encodes CASLLEGSPGNEQFF.

The sample holds a few counts of this clone. This chain links TRBV7-9 with TRBJ2-1; a weak D match, TRBD1 (6 bases). The CDR3 runs 17 residues. Between the trimmed V and J ends, which lost 4 bases and 0 bases, there was a span of 16 bases. Germline CDR1 and CDR2: SEHNR and FQNEAQ (reference sequence). CDR3 region: CASSSLRDTGSYNEQFF. The CDR3 DNA follows: TGTGCCAGCAGCTCCCTCCGGGACACCGGCTCCTACAATGAGCAGTTCTTC.

The chain recombines TRBV7-6 with TRBJ2-2; D is undetermined. The V and J ends lost 5 bases and 6 bases respectively, with 10 bases between them. Germline CDR1 is SGHVS and CDR2 is FNYEAQ. This CDR3 has 13 amino acids. This chain's CDR3 is CASSPSRSGELFF. CDR3 bases: TGTGCCAGCAGCCCCTCTAGATCCGGGGAGCTGTTTTTT.

This clone was counted a single time. This chain links TRBV5-5 with TRBJ1-1; D not certain. V dropped 4 bases and J dropped 1 base, with 8 bases sitting between them. The CDR3 spans 13 residues. Germline V gene lookup returns CDR1 SGHKS and CDR2 YYEKEE (reference sequence). The CDR3 spells CASSRPRNTEAFF. The CDR3 coding sequence is TGTGCCAGCAGCCGACCGAGGAACACTGAAGCTTTCTTT.

J is TRBJ2-4 and V is TRBV6-5; TRBD2 matches 7 bases. Looked up from germline, CDR1 is MNHEY and CDR2 is SVGAGI. The CDR3 length is 13 residues. The trim removed 6 bases at V and 7 bases at J, leaving 6 bases unmatched. The DNA for the CDR3 is TGTGCCAGCAGAAAGGGAGGGTCGAACATTCAGTACTTC. Its protein product is CASRKGGSNIQYF.